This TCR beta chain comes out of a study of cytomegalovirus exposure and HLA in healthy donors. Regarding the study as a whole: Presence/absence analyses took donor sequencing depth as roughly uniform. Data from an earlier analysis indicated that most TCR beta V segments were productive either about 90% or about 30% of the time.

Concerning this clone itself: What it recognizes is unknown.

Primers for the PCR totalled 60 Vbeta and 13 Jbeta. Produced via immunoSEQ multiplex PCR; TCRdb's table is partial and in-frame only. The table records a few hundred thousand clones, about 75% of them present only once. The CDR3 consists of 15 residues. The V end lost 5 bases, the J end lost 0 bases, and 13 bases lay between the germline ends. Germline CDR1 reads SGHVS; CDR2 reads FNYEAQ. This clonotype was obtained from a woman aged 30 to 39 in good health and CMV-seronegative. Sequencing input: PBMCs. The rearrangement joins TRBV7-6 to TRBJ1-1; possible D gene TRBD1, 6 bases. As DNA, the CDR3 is TGTGCCAGCAGCCCCGGGGGGGGCTTGAACACTGAAGCTTTCTTT. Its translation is CASSPGGGLNTEAFF.